This T cell receptor beta chain came from a study of blood T cell repertoires in COVID-19. Study-level information: The United States, Italy and Spain supplied acute and convalescent COVID-19 samples. Sample material is recorded as cDNA or gDNA derived from T cells, B-cell-depleted T cells, or PBMCs.

The table came from immunoSEQ multiplex PCR; TCRdb's copy has only in-frame clones and leaves some out. Of 130,000 to 150,000 clones in the sample, more than 70% were seen once. The CDR3 length is 16 residues. In germline, CDR1 is SGHTA, CDR2 FQGTGA. The V segment lost 3 bases and the J segment 0 bases; nucleotides outside the gene matches: 4. The sequenced sample consisted of peripheral blood. This receptor was identified in a human donor in a cohort sampled during active COVID-19. The chain couples TRBV7-3 to TRBJ2-1; 8 bases agree with TRBD2. The CDR3 reads CASSLSSGVSYNEQFF. The DNA for the CDR3 is TGTGCCAGCAGCTTGAGTAGCGGGGTCTCCTACAATGAGCAGTTCTTC. Supplemented by reference TRBV7-3 and TRBJ2-1, the full variable domain reads GAGVSQTPSNKVTEKGKYVELRCDPISGHTALYWYRQSLGQGPEFLIYFQGTGAADDSGLPNDRFFAVRPEGSVSTLKIQRTERGDSAVYLCASSLSSGVSYNEQFFGPGTRLTVL.